This T cell receptor beta chain was obtained from a study of shared clonotypes between healthy human individuals (dated by TCRdb to 2019 to 2021). Context from the whole study: A couple of women and a few men aged 18 to 49 years were included in the cohort. Per donor, three plates each were used for CD4 naive and CD4 memory, two for CD8 naive, and one for CD8 memory. To estimate repertoire size and how much clonotype sharing occurs between individuals, the study deeply sequenced the blood TCR repertoires of about five healthy adults. To increase sequencing depth and limit assay-specific biases, different laboratories used diverse techniques to prepare libraries and sequence TCR repertoires. Per donor, leukapheresis produced somewhere between about 0.85 and 10 billion PBMCs.

With regard to this clone: Its cognate antigen has yet to be identified. Qualities for individual bases were not recorded, and no much larger clone is one base off.

TCR CDR3 regions were amplified from genomic DNA by multiplex PCR using the deep immunoSEQ assay. Genomic DNA extracted from each cell subset was distributed evenly over all wells of several immunoSEQ 96-well plates, and each plate served as one replicate. For sorted subsets, about 210 ng of genomic DNA, equivalent to around 31,000 T cell genomes, went into each replicate PCR. Purified libraries were measured with a Qubit 3.0 fluorometer, size-checked on a Bioanalyzer 2100, and measured again with the KAPA Library Quantification kit. Every immunoSEQ 96-well plate was sequenced on a dedicated single-read 150-cycle Illumina NextSeq 550 flow cell. The original pipeline was this. The immunoSEQ output contained only junctional sequences without quality scores, so filtering could not match that applied to full-length reads. To assign V/J genes and CDR3, sequences were annotated using PyIR, a Python wrapper for IgBLAST v1.9, with IMGT germline references. Any read was removed if the V/J assignment was weak (E-value above 1e-6), the CDR3 was missing, or the read contained stop codons, out-of-frame junctions, or ambiguous translated residues. A V3J clonotype was defined by an identical inferred V gene, J gene, and CDR3 amino acid sequence. To compute the percentage overlap between repertoires, the number of shared unique clonotypes was divided by the size of the smaller repertoire. Repertoire richness was assessed with RTK rarefaction, the Chao1 estimator, and Recon v2.1 estimates of unobserved clonotypes. OLGA was used to compute generation probabilities for all TCRbeta clonotypes that the gDNA method yielded from a handful of donors. This is the immuneACCESS table as TCRdb keeps it, with only in-frame sequences that have V and J called. A part of the clones is gone; compared with another copy, unresolved V genes explain less than half, and the rest is unexplained. The V and J calls and clone size were taken over from that table, and D and trimming were inferred from the DNA. Here the sample has almost 750,000 clones; 72% occur a single time. Under 2% of the sample is held by the ten biggest clonotypes.

The donors were healthy, HIV-negative adults with no recently reported acute infections or vaccinations. Every donor was a Caucasian adult living in Nashville, Tennessee, USA. CD4+ T cells were enriched through magnetic negative selection, after which naive cells were positively selected on CD45RA and the remaining negative fraction served as the memory subset. After blood collection by leukapheresis, PBMCs were isolated using Ficoll-Histopaque density gradient centrifugation and then cryopreserved in the vapor phase of liquid nitrogen. Analytical flow cytometry was used to check the purity and quantity of each magnetically sorted T cell population. Genomic DNA was isolated from every sorted fraction and measured by UV absorbance on a Nanodrop 2000c. The paper's findings and limits, for the study overall: Rarefaction of sorted-subset datasets indicated incomplete sequencing despite the large sequencing depth. Pairwise subsampling indicated that sequencing depth was expected to affect the degree of clonotype sharing among donors. Only blood was sampled, and tissue TCR repertoires likely differ from those in blood. Because the study included only a small number of donors, the genetic and exposure-history diversity represented was limited. Around 5.4% of naive CD4, 3.5% of naive CD8, approximately 2% of memory CD4, and approximately 0.39% of memory CD8 clonotypes were shared across a handful of donors. Compared with non-shared clonotypes, clonotypes shared by all four sorted-subset donors had higher generation probabilities. Naive subsets generally had larger estimated clonotype richness than memory subsets did.

The CDR3 spans 14 residues, from the cysteine through the phenylalanine. Just CDR3 DNA is preserved here, 42 bases in frame from base 1. V drops 7 bases and J drops 2 bases, leaving 13 bases in between. According to the germline V gene, CDR1 reads SNHLY and CDR2 reads FYNNEI. This clonotype originated in a woman in her 30s in good health. Sequencing used memory CD4+ T cells sorted from blood. This sample's cell subset or site label indicates: CD45RA-negative fraction. The rearranged chain carries TRBV2 and TRBJ2-3, with the D gene uncertain. The sequence in DNA is TGTGCCAGCAACCAGGCTCTCAACACAGATACGCAGTATTTT. Translated, it gives CASNQALNTDTQYF.